A selection of T cell receptor beta chains follows, all from one sample in a study of blood T cell repertoires in COVID-19. Repertoires were generated with immunoSEQ multiplex PCR, while TCRdb's copy carries only in-frame clones and drops some. Among a few hundred thousand clones, 80% to 90% were seen once, and the ten largest hold roughly 9.4%. Sequencing used PBMCs or T cells enriched from blood (not recorded which). Source of these receptors: a woman between 50 and 59 years old who had recovered from COVID-19. CDR3s include the opening cysteine and the closing phenylalanine or tryptophan. The order of the fields is V gene, D gene, clone size, J gene, CDR3 protein, CDR3 DNA. D genes are given only for firm matches. Rows may omit the clone size; those that give it use once, few, many or a size class.

TRBV4-3	-	-	TRBJ2-1	CASSQDWGGPYNEQFF	TGCGCCAGCAGCCAAGATTGGGGGGGCCCCTACAATGAGCAGTTCTTC
TRBV3-1/TRBV3-2	TRBD1	-	TRBJ1-1	CASSQSTGLQEAFF	TGTGCCAGCAGCCAATCGACAGGGTTACAGGAAGCTTTCTTT
TRBV7-3	-	-	TRBJ1-1	CASSSAGGRGAFF	TGTGCCAGCAGCTCCGCGGGAGGACGGGGGGCTTTCTTT
TRBV28	TRBD1	-	TRBJ1-1	CASSLTDREAEAFF	TGTGCCAGCAGTTTAACGGACAGGGAGGCTGAAGCTTTCTTT
TRBV7-9	TRBD1	once	TRBJ1-2	CASSQGTGRGYTF	TGTGCCAGCAGCCAAGGGACAGGGAGAGGCTACACCTTC
TRBV30	TRBD2	once	TRBJ2-5	CAWTFGLAETQYF	TGTGCCTGGACCTTTGGACTAGCAGAGACCCAGTACTTC
TRBV7-2	-	-	TRBJ1-1	CASSLGYSMNTEAFF	TGTGCCAGCAGCTTAGGCTACAGCATGAACACTGAAGCTTTCTTT
TRBV28	TRBD1	-	TRBJ1-5	CASRRQGDQPQHF	TGTGCCAGCCGCCGACAGGGGGATCAGCCCCAGCATTTT
TRBV5-1	TRBD1	-	TRBJ1-1	CASSLRQGDTEAFF	TGCGCCAGCAGCTTGAGGCAGGGGGACACTGAAGCTTTCTTT
TRBV19	-	-	TRBJ1-5	CASSITGYSNQPQHF	TGTGCCAGTAGTATAACGGGTTATAGCAATCAGCCCCAGCATTTT
TRBV2	-	-	TRBJ2-3	CASSDYTDTQYF	TGTGCCAGCAGTGATTATACAGATACGCAGTATTTT
TRBV5-5	TRBD1	-	TRBJ1-3	CASSLDPTGSGNTIYF	TGTGCCAGCAGCTTGGACCCGACAGGGTCTGGAAACACCATATATTTT
TRBV7-2	-	-	TRBJ1-6	CASSPRQGRTNSPLHF	TGTGCCAGCAGCCCACGGCAGGGAAGGACTAATTCACCCCTCCACTTT
TRBV6-5	-	-	TRBJ1-5	CATCPEGIDQPQHF	TGTGCCACTTGCCCCGAGGGTATAGACCAGCCCCAGCATTTT
TRBV5-1	TRBD1	-	TRBJ2-7	CASSLGARQGADEQYF	TGCGCCAGCAGCCTAGGGGCGCGACAGGGGGCCGACGAGCAGTACTTC
TRBV30	-	-	TRBJ1-2	CAWSVLGQIGYTF	TGTGCCTGGAGTGTACTAGGGCAGATCGGCTACACCTTC
TRBV24-1	-	-	TRBJ1-4	CATPLAGVSEKLFF	TGTGCCACCCCCCTCGCAGGGGTATCTGAAAAACTGTTTTTT
TRBV3-1/TRBV3-2	-	-	TRBJ2-7	CASSHRTSYEQYF	TGTGCCAGCAGCCATCGGACATCCTACGAGCAGTACTTC